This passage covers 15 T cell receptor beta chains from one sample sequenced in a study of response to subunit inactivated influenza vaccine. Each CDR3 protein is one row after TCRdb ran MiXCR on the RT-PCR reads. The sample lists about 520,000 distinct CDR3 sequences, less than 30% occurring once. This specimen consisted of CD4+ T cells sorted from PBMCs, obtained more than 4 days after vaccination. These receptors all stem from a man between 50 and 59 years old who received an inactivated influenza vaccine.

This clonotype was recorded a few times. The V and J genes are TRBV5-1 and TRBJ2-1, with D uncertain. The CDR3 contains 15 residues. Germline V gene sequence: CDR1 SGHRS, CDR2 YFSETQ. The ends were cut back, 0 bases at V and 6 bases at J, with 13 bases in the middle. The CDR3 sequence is CASSLDGALGNEQFF. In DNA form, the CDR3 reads TGCGCCAGCAGCTTGGACGGCGCACTGGGCAATGAGCAGTTCTTC.

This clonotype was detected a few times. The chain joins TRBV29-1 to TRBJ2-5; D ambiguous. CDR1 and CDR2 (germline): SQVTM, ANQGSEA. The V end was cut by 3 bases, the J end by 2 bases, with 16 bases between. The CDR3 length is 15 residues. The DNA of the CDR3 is TGCAGCGTTGACTCGTACAGCGTTTCTCAAGAGACCCAGTACTTC. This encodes CSVDSYSVSQETQYF.

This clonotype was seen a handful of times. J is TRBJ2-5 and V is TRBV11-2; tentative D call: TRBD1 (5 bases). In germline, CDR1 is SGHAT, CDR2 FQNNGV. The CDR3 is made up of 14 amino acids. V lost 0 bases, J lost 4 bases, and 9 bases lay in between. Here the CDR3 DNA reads TGTGCCAGCAGCTTAGATCCTGGGGCAGAGACCCAGTACTTC. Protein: CASSLDPGAETQYF.

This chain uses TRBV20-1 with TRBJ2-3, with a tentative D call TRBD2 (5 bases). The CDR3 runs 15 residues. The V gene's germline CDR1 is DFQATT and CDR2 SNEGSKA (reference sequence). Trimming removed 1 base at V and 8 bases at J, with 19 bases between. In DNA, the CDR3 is TGCAGTGCTAGAGGGGTCAGGAGATCAGAGGGTACGCAGTATTTT. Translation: CSARGVRRSEGTQYF.

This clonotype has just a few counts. CDR3 DNA sequence: TGCAGTGCTACGGACTTGGCCGATGGCTACACCTTC. Protein sequence: CSATDLADGYTF. The rearrangement joins TRBV20-1 to TRBJ1-2; D gene ambiguous. The V gene's germline CDR1 is DFQATT and CDR2 SNEGSKA (reference sequence). Trimming stripped 4 bases from V and 6 bases from J, with 12 bases between. The CDR3 spans 12 residues.

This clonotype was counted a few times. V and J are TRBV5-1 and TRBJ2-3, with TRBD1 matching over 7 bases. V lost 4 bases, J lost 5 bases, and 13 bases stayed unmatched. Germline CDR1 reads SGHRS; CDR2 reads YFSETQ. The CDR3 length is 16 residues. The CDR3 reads CASSAVRGQLIDTQYF. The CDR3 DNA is TGCGCCAGCAGCGCGGTCCGGGGACAGCTCATAGATACGCAGTATTTT.

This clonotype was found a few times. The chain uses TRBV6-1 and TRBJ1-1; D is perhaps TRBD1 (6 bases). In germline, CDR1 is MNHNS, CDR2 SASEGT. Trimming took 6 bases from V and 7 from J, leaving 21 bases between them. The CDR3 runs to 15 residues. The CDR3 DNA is TGTGCCAGCAGGCCGTTTCAGGACAGCAATAATGAAGCTTTCTTT. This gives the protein CASRPFQDSNNEAFF.

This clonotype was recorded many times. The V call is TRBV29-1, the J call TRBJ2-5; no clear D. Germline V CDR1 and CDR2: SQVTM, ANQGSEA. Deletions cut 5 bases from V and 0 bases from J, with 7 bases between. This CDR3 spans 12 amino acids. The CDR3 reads CSVCHNQETQYF. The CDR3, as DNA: TGCAGCGTTTGTCATAACCAAGAGACCCAGTACTTC.

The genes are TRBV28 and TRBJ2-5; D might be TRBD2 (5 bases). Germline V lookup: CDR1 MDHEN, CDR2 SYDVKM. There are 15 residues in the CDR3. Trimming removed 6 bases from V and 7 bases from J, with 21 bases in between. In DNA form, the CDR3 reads TGTGCCAGCAGACCGCACCCCGGTTTCCGGGGGACCCAGTACTTC. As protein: CASRPHPGFRGTQYF.

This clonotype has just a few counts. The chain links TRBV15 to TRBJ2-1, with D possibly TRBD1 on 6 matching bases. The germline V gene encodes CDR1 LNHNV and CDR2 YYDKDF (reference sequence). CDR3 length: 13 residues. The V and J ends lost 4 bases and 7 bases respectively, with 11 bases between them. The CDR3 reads CATSISRGNEQFF. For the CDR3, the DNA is TGTGCCACCAGCATTTCCAGGGGAAATGAGCAGTTCTTC.

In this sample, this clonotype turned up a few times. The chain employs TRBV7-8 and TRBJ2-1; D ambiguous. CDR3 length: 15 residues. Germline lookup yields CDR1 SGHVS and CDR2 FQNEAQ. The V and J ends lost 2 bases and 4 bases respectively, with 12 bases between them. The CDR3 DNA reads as TGTGCCAGCAGCTTAAGGGCAGCAGTATACAATGAGCAGTTCTTC. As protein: CASSLRAAVYNEQFF.

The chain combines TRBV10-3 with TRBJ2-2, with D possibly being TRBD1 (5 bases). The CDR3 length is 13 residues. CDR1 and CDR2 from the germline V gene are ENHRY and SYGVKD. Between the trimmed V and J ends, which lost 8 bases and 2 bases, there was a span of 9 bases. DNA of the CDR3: TGTGCCATCTCAAGGGGTAACACCGGGGAGCTGTTTTTT. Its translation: CAISRGNTGELFF.

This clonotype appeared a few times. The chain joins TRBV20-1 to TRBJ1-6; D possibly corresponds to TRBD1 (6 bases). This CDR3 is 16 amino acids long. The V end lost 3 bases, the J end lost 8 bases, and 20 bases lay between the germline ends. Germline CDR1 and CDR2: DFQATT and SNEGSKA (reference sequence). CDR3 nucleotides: TGCAGTGCTAGTAATAGTGCGGGCAGGGGATATTCACCCCTCCACTTT. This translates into CSASNSAGRGYSPLHF.

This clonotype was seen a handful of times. This CDR3 is CSGSRGASTDTQYF. The DNA for the CDR3 is TGCAGCGGTAGCAGAGGGGCTAGCACAGATACGCAGTATTTT. This chain joins TRBV29-1 and TRBJ2-3; D possibly uses TRBD1 or TRBD2 (5 bases each). The ends were cut back, 7 bases at V and 0 bases at J, with 14 bases in the middle. Germline-derived CDR1 and CDR2 are SQVTM and ANQGSEA. This CDR3 comprises 14 residues.

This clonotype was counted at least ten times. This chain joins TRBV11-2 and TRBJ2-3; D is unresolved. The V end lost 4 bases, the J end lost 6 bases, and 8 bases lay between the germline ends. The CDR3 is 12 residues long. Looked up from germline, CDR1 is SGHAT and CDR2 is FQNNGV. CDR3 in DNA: TGTGCCAGCAGCTCGAGTGTGGATACGCAGTATTTT. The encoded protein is CASSSSVDTQYF.